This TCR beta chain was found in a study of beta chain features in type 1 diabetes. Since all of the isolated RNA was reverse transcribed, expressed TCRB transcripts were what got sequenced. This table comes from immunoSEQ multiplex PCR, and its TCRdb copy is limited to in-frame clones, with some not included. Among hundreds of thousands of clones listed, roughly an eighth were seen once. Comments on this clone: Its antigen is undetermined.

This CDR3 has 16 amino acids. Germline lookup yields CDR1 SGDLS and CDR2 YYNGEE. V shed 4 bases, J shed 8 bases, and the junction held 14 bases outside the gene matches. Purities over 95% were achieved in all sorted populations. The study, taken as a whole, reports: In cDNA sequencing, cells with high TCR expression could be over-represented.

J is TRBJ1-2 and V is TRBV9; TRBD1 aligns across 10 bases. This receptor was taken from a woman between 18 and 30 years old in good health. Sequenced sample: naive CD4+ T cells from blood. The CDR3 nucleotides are TGTGCCAGCAGCCTGACCGGCCGGGACAGGGGACACGGCTACACCTTC. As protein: CASSLTGRDRGHGYTF.